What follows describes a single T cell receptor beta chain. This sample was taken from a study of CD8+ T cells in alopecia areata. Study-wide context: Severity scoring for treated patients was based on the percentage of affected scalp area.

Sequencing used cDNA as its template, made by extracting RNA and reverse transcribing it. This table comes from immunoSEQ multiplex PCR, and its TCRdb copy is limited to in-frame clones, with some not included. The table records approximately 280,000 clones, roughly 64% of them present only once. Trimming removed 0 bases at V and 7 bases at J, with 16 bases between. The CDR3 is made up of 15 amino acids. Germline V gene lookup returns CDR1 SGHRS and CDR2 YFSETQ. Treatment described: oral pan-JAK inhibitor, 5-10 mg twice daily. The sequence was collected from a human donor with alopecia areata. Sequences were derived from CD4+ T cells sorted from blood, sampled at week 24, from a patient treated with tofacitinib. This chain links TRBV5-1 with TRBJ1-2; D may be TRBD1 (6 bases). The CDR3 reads CASSLVQGGRSGYTF. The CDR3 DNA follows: TGCGCCAGCAGCTTGGTACAGGGTGGTCGGAGTGGCTACACCTTC. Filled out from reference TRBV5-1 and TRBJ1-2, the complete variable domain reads KAGVTQTPRYLIKTRGQQVTLSCSPISGHRSVSWYQQTPGQGLQFLFEYFSETQRNKGNFPGRFSGRQFSNSRSEMNVSTLELGDSALYLCASSLVQGGRSGYTFGSGTRLTVV.